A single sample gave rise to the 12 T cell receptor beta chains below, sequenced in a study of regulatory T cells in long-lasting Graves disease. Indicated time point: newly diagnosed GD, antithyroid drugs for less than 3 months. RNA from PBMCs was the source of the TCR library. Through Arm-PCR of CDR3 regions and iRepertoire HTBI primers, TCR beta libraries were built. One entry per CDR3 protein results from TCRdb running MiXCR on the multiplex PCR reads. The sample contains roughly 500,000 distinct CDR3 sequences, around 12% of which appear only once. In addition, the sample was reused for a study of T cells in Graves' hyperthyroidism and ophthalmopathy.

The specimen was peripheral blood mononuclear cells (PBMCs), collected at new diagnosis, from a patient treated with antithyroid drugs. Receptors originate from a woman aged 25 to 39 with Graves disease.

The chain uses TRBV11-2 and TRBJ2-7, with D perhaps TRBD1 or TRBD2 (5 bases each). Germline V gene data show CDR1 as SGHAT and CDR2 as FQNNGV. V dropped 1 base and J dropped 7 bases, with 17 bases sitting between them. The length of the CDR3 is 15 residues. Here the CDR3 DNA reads TGTGCCAGCAGCTTAGTGGTCGGGGACCGCAGAGAGCAGTACTTC. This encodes CASSLVVGDRREQYF.

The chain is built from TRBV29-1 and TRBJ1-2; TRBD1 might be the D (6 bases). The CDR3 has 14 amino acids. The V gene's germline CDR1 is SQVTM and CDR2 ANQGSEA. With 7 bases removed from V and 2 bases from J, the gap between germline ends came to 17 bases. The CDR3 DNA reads TGCAGCGCTCAACGGGGGGCATCAAACTATGGCTACACCTTC. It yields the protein CSAQRGASNYGYTF. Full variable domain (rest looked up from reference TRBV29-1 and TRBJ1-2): SAVISQKPSRDICQRGTSLTIQCQVDSQVTMMFWYRQQPGQSLTLIATANQGSEATYESGFVIDKFPISRPNLTFSTLTVSNMSPEDSSIYLCSAQRGASNYGYTFGSGTRLTVV.

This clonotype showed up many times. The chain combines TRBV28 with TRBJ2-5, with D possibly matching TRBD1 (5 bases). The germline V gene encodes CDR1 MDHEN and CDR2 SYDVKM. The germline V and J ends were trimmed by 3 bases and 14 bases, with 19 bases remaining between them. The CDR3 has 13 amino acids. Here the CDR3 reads CASSFLRQQSPYF. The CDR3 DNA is TGTGCCAGCAGTTTCCTACGACAGCAATCCCCTTACTTC.

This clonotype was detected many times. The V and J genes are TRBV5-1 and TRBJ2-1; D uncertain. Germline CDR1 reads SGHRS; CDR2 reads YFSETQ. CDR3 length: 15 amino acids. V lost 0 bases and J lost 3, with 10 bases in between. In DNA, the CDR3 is TGCGCCAGCAGCTTGGATCCCGGAGACTACAATGAGCAGTTCTTC. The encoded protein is CASSLDPGDYNEQFF. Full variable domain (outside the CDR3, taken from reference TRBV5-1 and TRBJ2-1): KAGVTQTPRYLIKTRGQQVTLSCSPISGHRSVSWYQQTPGQGLQFLFEYFSETQRNKGNFPGRFSGRQFSNSRSEMNVSTLELGDSALYLCASSLDPGDYNEQFFGPGTRLTVL.

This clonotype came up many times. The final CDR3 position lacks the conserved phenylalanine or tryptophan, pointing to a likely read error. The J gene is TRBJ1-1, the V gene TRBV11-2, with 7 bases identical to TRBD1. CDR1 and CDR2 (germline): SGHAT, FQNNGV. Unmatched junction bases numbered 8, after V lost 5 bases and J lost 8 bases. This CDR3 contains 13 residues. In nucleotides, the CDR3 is TGTGCCAGCAGCAAGACAGGGCAGGGAGAAGCTTTCTAT. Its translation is CASSKTGQGEAFY.

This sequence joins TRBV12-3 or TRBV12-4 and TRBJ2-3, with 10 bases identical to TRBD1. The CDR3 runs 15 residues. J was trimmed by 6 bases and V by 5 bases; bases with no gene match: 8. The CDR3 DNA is TGTGCCAGCAGTGGAGACAGGGGGCACATGGATACGCAGTATTTT. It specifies CASSGDRGHMDTQYF.

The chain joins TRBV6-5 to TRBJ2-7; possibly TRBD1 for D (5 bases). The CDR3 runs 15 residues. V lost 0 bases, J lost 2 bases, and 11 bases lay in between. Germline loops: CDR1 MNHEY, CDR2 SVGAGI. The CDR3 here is CASSYSAGWTYEQYF. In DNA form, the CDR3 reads TGTGCCAGCAGTTACTCGGCAGGGTGGACCTACGAGCAGTACTTC.

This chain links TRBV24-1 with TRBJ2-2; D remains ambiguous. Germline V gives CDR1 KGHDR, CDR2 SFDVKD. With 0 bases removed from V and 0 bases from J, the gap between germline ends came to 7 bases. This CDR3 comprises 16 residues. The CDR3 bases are TGTGCCACCAGTGATTTGGGTCAAACGAACACCGGGGAGCTGTTTTTT. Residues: CATSDLGQTNTGELFF.

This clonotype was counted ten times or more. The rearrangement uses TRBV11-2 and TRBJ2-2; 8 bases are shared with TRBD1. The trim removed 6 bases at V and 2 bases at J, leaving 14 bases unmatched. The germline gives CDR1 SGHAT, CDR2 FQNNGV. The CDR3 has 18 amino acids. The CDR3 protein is CASRRYFRQGINTGELFF. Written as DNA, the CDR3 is TGTGCCAGCAGACGATACTTCAGACAGGGGATTAACACCGGGGAGCTGTTTTTT.

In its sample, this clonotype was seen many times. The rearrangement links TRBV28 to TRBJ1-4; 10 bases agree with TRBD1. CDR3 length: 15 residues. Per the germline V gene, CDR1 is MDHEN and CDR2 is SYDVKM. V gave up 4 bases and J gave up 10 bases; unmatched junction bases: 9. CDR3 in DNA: TGTGCCAGCAGTTCGACTGGGACAGGGGCCGGAAAACTGTTTTTT. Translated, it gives CASSSTGTGAGKLFF.

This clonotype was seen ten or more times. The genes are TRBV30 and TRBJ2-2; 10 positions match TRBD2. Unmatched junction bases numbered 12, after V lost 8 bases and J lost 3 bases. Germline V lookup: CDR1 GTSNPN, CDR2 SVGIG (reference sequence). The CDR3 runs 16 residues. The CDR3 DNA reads TGTGCCGCCCAGCTTGGACTAGCGGTGTACACCGGGGAGCTGTTTTTT. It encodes CAAQLGLAVYTGELFF. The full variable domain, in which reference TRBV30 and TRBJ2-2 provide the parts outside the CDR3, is SQTIHQWPATLVQPVGSPLSLECTVEGTSNPNLYWYRQAAGRGLQLLFYSVGIGQISSEVPQNLSASRPQDRQFILSSKKLLLSDSGFYLCAAQLGLAVYTGELFFGEGSRLTVL.

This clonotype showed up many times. The CDR3 protein is CSAPGGLAGFSYEQYF. The CDR3 nucleotides are TGCAGTGCTCCCGGTGGACTAGCGGGATTCTCCTACGAGCAGTACTTC. The chain links TRBV20-1 to TRBJ2-7; 12 nucleotides line up with TRBD2. Germline V gene data show CDR1 as DFQATT and CDR2 as SNEGSKA (reference sequence). The CDR3 extends over 16 amino acids. V was clipped by 5 bases and J by 0 bases; unmatched bases: 8.